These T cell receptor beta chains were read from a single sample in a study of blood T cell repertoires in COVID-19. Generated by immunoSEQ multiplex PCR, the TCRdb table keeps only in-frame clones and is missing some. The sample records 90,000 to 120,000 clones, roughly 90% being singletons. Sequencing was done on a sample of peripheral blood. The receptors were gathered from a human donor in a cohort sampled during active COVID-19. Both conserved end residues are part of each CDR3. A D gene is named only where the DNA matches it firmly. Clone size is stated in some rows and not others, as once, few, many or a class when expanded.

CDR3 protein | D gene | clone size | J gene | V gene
CASQGNSYEQYF | . | . | TRBJ2-7 | TRBV6-5
CATGTSGGNREQFF | TRBD2 | . | TRBJ2-1 | TRBV6-6
CASSFQGQPQHF | . | . | TRBJ1-5 | TRBV13
CASSPVGDSDSYEQYF | . | . | TRBJ2-7 | TRBV4-2
CASSSIKLPAHEQYF | . | . | TRBJ2-7 | TRBV11-2
CASSSRDRALPGELFF | TRBD1 | . | TRBJ2-2 | TRBV28
CASSFGARVGYTF | . | . | TRBJ1-2 | TRBV28
CASGLRQGGTEAFF | TRBD1 | . | TRBJ1-1 | TRBV7-9
CASSSTDLQETQYF | . | . | TRBJ2-5 | TRBV7-9
CASSALTGADTQYF | TRBD1 | few | TRBJ2-3 | TRBV5-1
CSATGTNTEAFF | TRBD1 | . | TRBJ1-1 | TRBV29-1
CASSRGKGLKNEQYF | . | . | TRBJ2-7 | TRBV3-1/TRBV3-2
CASRGSGNTIYF | . | . | TRBJ1-3 | TRBV5-1
CASSLRSGVSSYNEQFF | . | once | TRBJ2-1 | TRBV28
CACRRDSYEKLFF | TRBD1 | once | TRBJ1-4 | TRBV30
CASSPFQETQYF | . | . | TRBJ2-5 | TRBV5-4
CASSLAGTGASDTQYF | TRBD1 | . | TRBJ2-3 | TRBV18
CASSYVRTSGSYEQFF | TRBD2 | few | TRBJ2-1 | TRBV6-5
CAWRRGTETQYF | . | . | TRBJ2-5 | TRBV30
CASSRPRGLSYEQYF | . | once | TRBJ2-7 | TRBV28
CAWSVLGGNTEAFF | . | . | TRBJ1-1 | TRBV30
CASSLVSGPGDNEQFF | . | . | TRBJ2-1 | TRBV11-2
CASSSLTGGNSPLHF | TRBD1 | . | TRBJ1-6 | TRBV9
CASSRTGFGEKLFF | TRBD1 | . | TRBJ1-4 | TRBV5-6
CATSGTGYEQYF | TRBD1 | . | TRBJ2-7 | TRBV15
CASSYSSRKGDTQYF | . | . | TRBJ2-3 | TRBV6-5
CASSGVLRYNEQFF | . | . | TRBJ2-1 | TRBV28
CSVEDRTSGSNEQFF | TRBD2 | . | TRBJ2-1 | TRBV29-1
CASSSGLAGGNEQFF | TRBD2 | . | TRBJ2-1 | TRBV7-2
CASSFFDTGNTIYF | . | . | TRBJ1-3 | TRBV14
CATSSYRGSEQYF | TRBD1 | . | TRBJ2-7 | TRBV15
CASSKQGKDEKLFF | . | . | TRBJ1-4 | TRBV5-4
CASSGEQVAEAFF | . | . | TRBJ1-1 | TRBV2
CASSVYGSYNEQFF | . | . | TRBJ2-1 | TRBV13
CASSQERLASGNTIYF | . | . | TRBJ1-3 | TRBV4-1
CASWSPTGYEQYF | . | . | TRBJ2-7 | TRBV27
CASSLEEPTDTQYF | . | . | TRBJ2-3 | TRBV6-8
CASSADRNNEKLFF | TRBD1 | . | TRBJ1-4 | TRBV3-1/TRBV3-2
CATSDQTAKYFF | . | . | TRBJ1-1 | TRBV24-1
CASSLEWAGRQETQYF | . | . | TRBJ2-5 | TRBV7-6
CASSYRGWGHYNEQFF | . | . | TRBJ2-1 | TRBV6-2/TRBV6-3
CAGERSGNTEAFF | . | . | TRBJ1-1 | TRBV30
CASRNDRGYNSPLHF | TRBD1 | . | TRBJ1-6 | TRBV28
CASSQDYGKTGSSGANVLTF | . | . | TRBJ2-6 | TRBV3-1/TRBV3-2
CASSQAPAGGSFSYEQYF | TRBD2 | . | TRBJ2-7 | TRBV4-1